The entry that follows covers one T cell receptor beta chain sequence. The antigen is not known. The sample comes from a study of naive and memory T cell subsets. V was clipped by 0 bases and J by 4 bases, with 9 bases between them. The length of the CDR3 is 14 residues. CDR1 is SGHDN, CDR2 FVKESK, per germline. The beta constant-region primer was an equimolar mix of two oligonucleotides covering TRBC1 and TRBC2. Four rounds of PCR amplified the ligated cDNA using nested alpha and beta constant-region primers plus SP2. From the UMI-ligation and nested PCR reads, TCRdb called clonotypes with MiXCR, one entry per CDR3 protein. The sample yields 80,000 or so distinct CDR3 sequences, around 9% seen once. Findings and caveats of the study: Naive and memory subsets had different power law exponents for TCR abundance. Over 85% of naive TCR sequences appeared only once, unlike memory subsets.

Sequencing was carried out using naive CD8+ T cells from blood. The gene calls are TRBV14 and TRBJ1-1; a weak D match, TRBD1 (6 bases). The clonotype was recovered from a human donor in good health. The CDR3 here is CASSQDQGSTEAFF. The CDR3 DNA reads TGTGCCAGCAGCCAAGATCAGGGGAGCACTGAAGCTTTCTTT.